Here is one T cell receptor beta chain with its context. Method: immunoSEQ multiplex PCR; TCRdb's copy keeps in-frame clones and lacks some. Found here are 55,000 to 65,000 clones, around nine tenths of them singletons; the top ten hold roughly 1%. This sample is drawn from a study of cytomegalovirus exposure and HLA in healthy donors. This clonotype originated in a man aged 18 to 35 in good health and CMV-seronegative. The source material was PBMCs.

CDR3 in amino acids: CASSLDTGTGPYEQYF. The CDR3 DNA follows: TGTGCCAGCAGCTTAGACACCGGGACAGGGCCCTACGAGCAGTACTTC. The chain carries TRBV11-2 and TRBJ2-7; TRBD1 matches at 9 bases. V lost 0 bases and J lost 2; bases outside the gene matches: 5. CDR3 length: 16 residues. Per the germline V gene, CDR1 is SGHAT and CDR2 is FQNNGV. The full variable domain, its missing parts supplied by reference TRBV11-2 and TRBJ2-7, is EAGVAQSPRYKIIEKRQSVAFWCNPISGHATLYWYQQILGQGPKLLIQFQNNGVVDDSQLPKDRFSAERLKGVDSTLKIQPAKLEDSAVYLCASSLDTGTGPYEQYFGPGTRLTVT.